These T cell receptor beta chains were read from a single sample in a study of CD8+CD57+ T cells in acquired aplastic anemia. One entry per CDR3 protein, called by TCRdb with MiXCR from the reads. The data hold 42,000 or so distinct CDR3 sequences, with 65% to 70% observed a single time. The material sequenced was sorted CD4+, CD8+, or CD8+CD57+ T cells (not recorded which) from PBMCs. These TCRs come from a human donor in good health, serving as a control. Both conserved end residues are part of each CDR3. Each record gives: clone size, J gene, D gene, V gene, CDR3 protein, CDR3 DNA. The D gene is left open where the match is weak. A row's size may be missing; if present it is once, few, many or a size class.

>NA|TRBJ1-2|TRBD1|TRBV25-1
CASSVGQNYGYTF
TGTGCCAGCAGTGTGGGACAGAACTATGGCTACACCTTC
>NA|TRBJ2-7|NA|TRBV2
CASSNQYPSYEQYF
TGTGCCAGCAGTAACCAGTACCCGTCCTACGAGCAGTACTTC
>NA|TRBJ1-1|NA|TRBV6-1
CASSQTLMNTEAFF
TGTGCCAGCAGTCAGACACTCATGAACACTGAAGCTTTCTTT
>NA|TRBJ1-6|TRBD1|TRBV25-1
CASSGDSDNSPLHF
TGTGCCAGCAGTGGGGACAGCGATAATTCACCCCTCCACTTT
>NA|TRBJ2-3|NA|TRBV25-1
CASSDSSLASSTDTQYF
TGTGCCAGCAGTGACTCGTCTCTAGCATCCAGCACAGATACGCAGTATTTT
>NA|TRBJ2-5|TRBD2|TRBV29-1
CSESSGSETQYF
TGTAGCGAATCTAGCGGGAGTGAGACCCAGTACTTC
>NA|TRBJ2-7|TRBD1|TRBV25-1
CASSDLRTGAYEQYF
TGTGCCAGCAGTGATTTACGGACAGGGGCCTACGAGCAGTACTTC
>once|TRBJ2-3|NA|TRBV9
CASSVAGDTQYF
TGTGCCAGCAGCGTAGCTGGAGATACGCAGTATTTT
>NA|TRBJ2-1|NA|TRBV11-2
CASSSGPGYNEQFF
TGTGCCAGCAGCTCCGGACCCGGCTACAATGAGCAGTTCTTC
>NA|TRBJ2-7|NA|TRBV19
CASSQRDHEQYF
TGTGCCAGTAGTCAGAGGGACCACGAGCAGTACTTC
>NA|TRBJ1-2|TRBD1|TRBV6-5
CASSYTGTGGANYGYTF
TGTGCCAGCAGTTACACCGGGACAGGGGGGGCTAACTATGGCTACACCTTC
>NA|TRBJ1-1|NA|TRBV2
CAGREFTEAFF
TGTGCCGGCAGGGAGTTCACTGAAGCTTTCTTT
>NA|TRBJ2-3|NA|TRBV7-6
CASSLVAGQSDTQYF
TGTGCCAGCAGCTTAGTGGCAGGCCAGTCAGATACGCAGTATTTT
>NA|TRBJ1-4|NA|TRBV2
CASSEASASEKLFF
TGTGCCAGCAGTGAAGCCTCGGCATCTGAAAAACTGTTTTTT
>many|TRBJ1-4|NA|TRBV4-1
CASARVWDEKLFF
TGCGCCAGCGCAAGGGTTTGGGATGAAAAACTGTTTTTT
>NA|TRBJ2-7|TRBD2|TRBV11-1
CASSSPRAGVSYEQYF
TGTGCCAGCAGCTCGCCCAGAGCGGGGGTCTCCTACGAGCAGTACTTC
>few|TRBJ2-6|NA|TRBV9
CASSVGGGANVLTF
TGTGCCAGCAGCGTAGGGGGTGGGGCCAACGTCCTGACTTTC
>medium-sized|TRBJ2-2|TRBD2|TRBV7-3
CASSSGGDGELFF
TGTGCCAGCAGCTCCGGGGGGGACGGGGAGCTGTTTTTT
>NA|TRBJ1-2|TRBD1|TRBV20-1
CSARGDRGSNYGYTF
TGCAGTGCTAGAGGGGACAGGGGCTCTAACTATGGCTACACCTTC
>medium-sized|TRBJ2-7|TRBD2|TRBV20-1
CSAKGRGAYEQYF
TGCAGTGCTAAGGGGAGGGGAGCCTACGAGCAGTACTTC
>NA|TRBJ2-7|NA|TRBV7-9
CASRGSYEQYF
TGTGCCAGCAGGGGGAGCTACGAGCAGTACTTC
>NA|TRBJ1-5|NA|TRBV10-3
CAISDSNQPQHF
TGTGCCATCTCAGATAGCAATCAGCCCCAGCATTTT
>NA|TRBJ1-5|NA|TRBV11-2
CASTPSGAERSNQPQHF
TGTGCCAGCACTCCTTCGGGGGCAGAACGGAGCAATCAGCCCCAGCATTTT
>NA|TRBJ2-7|NA|TRBV7-9
CASSLGASIVEQYF
TGTGCCAGCAGCTTAGGGGCAAGCATCGTCGAGCAGTACTTC
>NA|TRBJ2-1|TRBD1|TRBV24-1
CAISVNSGQGASDEQFF
TGTGCCATCAGTGTGAACTCGGGACAGGGGGCCTCGGATGAGCAGTTCTTC
>NA|TRBJ2-2|NA|TRBV7-8
CASSLAQTRRAGELFF
TGTGCCAGCAGCTTAGCGCAGACACGCAGGGCCGGGGAGCTGTTTTTT
>many|TRBJ1-1|NA|TRBV27
CASTAENQGTEAFF
TGTGCCAGCACGGCAGAGAATCAGGGGACTGAAGCTTTCTTT
>few|TRBJ1-1|NA|TRBV10-2
CASTTGVNTEAFF
TGCGCCAGCACTACAGGAGTGAACACTGAAGCTTTCTTT
>few|TRBJ1-5|NA|TRBV5-1
CASSLDSNNQPQHF
TGCGCCAGCAGCCTGGACAGTAATAATCAGCCCCAGCATTTT
>NA|TRBJ1-2|NA|TRBV29-1
CSVDRIWDGYTF
TGCAGCGTTGACCGGATCTGGGATGGCTACACCTTC
>NA|TRBJ1-1|NA|TRBV29-1
CSVGGPEAFF
TGCAGCGTCGGGGGGCCTGAAGCTTTCTTT
>NA|TRBJ2-3|NA|TRBV29-1
CSVRSGAGTDTQYF
TGCAGCGTTCGCTCAGGGGCGGGCACAGATACGCAGTATTTT
>few|TRBJ1-2|TRBD1|TRBV28
CASSPPRTGANYGYTF
TGTGCCAGCAGCCCTCCTCGGACAGGGGCCAACTATGGCTACACCTTC
>many|TRBJ2-5|NA|TRBV4-1
CASSSQETQYF
TGCGCCAGCAGCTCCCAAGAGACCCAGTACTTC
>NA|TRBJ2-3|TRBD2|TRBV2
CASSSGAGGPDTQYF
TGTGCCAGCTCTAGCGGGGCAGGCGGTCCAGATACGCAGTATTTT
>few|TRBJ2-7|NA|TRBV7-7
CASSSQGYEQYF
TGTGCTAGCAGCTCACAGGGATACGAGCAGTACTTC
>many|TRBJ2-1|TRBD2|TRBV20-1
CSASGSLAGVYEQFF
TGCAGTGCTAGTGGTTCGCTAGCGGGGGTTTATGAGCAGTTCTTC
>few|TRBJ1-4|NA|TRBV25-1
CASSSGATNEKLFF
TGTGCCAGCAGTTCGGGTGCTACGAATGAAAAACTGTTTTTT
>medium-sized|TRBJ1-6|NA|TRBV25-1
CASSDSLSSYNSPLHF
TGTGCCAGCAGTGACAGTCTTAGCTCCTATAATTCACCCCTCCACTTT
>many|TRBJ2-1|NA|TRBV28
CASRLSGEQFF
TGTGCCAGCAGATTATCGGGTGAGCAGTTCTTC
>NA|TRBJ2-7|TRBD2|TRBV7-3
CASSLTSPSGGAVGGYEQYF
TGTGCCAGCAGCTTAACTAGCCCCAGCGGGGGGGCGGTCGGAGGCTACGAGCAGTACTTC